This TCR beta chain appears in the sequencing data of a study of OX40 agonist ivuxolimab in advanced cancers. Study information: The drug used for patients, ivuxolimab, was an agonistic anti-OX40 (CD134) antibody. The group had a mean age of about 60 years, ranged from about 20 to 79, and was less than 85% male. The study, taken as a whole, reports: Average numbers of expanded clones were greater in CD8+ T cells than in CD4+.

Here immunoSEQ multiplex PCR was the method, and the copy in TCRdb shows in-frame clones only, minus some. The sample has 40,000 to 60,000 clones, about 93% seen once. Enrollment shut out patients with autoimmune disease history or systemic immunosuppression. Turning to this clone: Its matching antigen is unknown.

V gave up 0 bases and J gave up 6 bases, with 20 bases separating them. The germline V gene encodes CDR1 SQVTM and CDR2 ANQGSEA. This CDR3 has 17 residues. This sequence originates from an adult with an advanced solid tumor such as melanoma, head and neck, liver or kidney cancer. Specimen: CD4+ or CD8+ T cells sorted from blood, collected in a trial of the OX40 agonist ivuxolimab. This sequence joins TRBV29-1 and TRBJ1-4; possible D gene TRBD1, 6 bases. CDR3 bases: TGCAGCGTTGAAGAACCCGCCAGGGGCACCATCCATGAAAAACTGTTTTTT. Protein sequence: CSVEEPARGTIHEKLFF.